This TCR beta chain was found in a study of regulatory T cells in long-lasting Graves disease. Points from the study as a whole: Segments TRBV28, TRBJ1-2 and TRBJ2-5 showed preferential usage in persistent disease.

As regards this clonotype: Its matching antigen is unknown.

CDR3 regions were amplified by Arm-PCR using iRepertoire HTBI primers to build TCR beta libraries. TCRdb reprocessed the multiplex PCR reads via MiXCR and lists one record per CDR3 protein. Here the sample spans fewer than 550,000 distinct CDR3 sequences, roughly 21% being singletons. With V trimmed by 2 bases and J by 8 bases, 6 bases remained unmatched. The germline gives CDR1 MNHEY, CDR2 SVGAGI. The CDR3 has 15 amino acids. Time point defined: persistent/refractory GD, antithyroid drugs over 5 years with positive TRAb. Preparation of the TCR library used RNA extracted from PBMCs. Per American Thyroid Association guidelines, Graves' disease was diagnosed.

This specimen consisted of peripheral blood mononuclear cells (PBMCs), obtained when the disease was refractory, from a patient treated with antithyroid drugs. The sequence came from a female donor with Graves disease. V usage is TRBV6-5 and J usage is TRBJ2-1, with 10 nucleotides matching TRBD2. The DNA for the CDR3 is TGTGCCAGCAGTTACCTCAGCGGGAGGGCTGATGAGCAGTTCTTC. Protein sequence: CASSYLSGRADEQFF.